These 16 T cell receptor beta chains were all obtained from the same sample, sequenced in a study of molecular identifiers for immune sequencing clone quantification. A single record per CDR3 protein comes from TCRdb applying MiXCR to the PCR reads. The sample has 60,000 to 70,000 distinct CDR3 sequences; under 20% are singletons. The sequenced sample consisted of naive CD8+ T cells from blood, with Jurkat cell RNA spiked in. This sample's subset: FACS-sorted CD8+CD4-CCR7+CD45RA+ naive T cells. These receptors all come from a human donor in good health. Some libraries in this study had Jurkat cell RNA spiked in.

In DNA form, the CDR3 reads TGCGCCAGCAGCCTTATCGGTGGGTTTGTCACTAATGAAAAACTGTTTTTT. Translated: CASSLIGGFVTNEKLFF. The chain recombines TRBV4-1 with TRBJ1-4; D is unclear. Germline CDR1 is MGHRA and CDR2 is YSYEKL. V dropped 4 bases and J dropped 2 bases, with 17 bases sitting between them. The CDR3 has 17 residues.

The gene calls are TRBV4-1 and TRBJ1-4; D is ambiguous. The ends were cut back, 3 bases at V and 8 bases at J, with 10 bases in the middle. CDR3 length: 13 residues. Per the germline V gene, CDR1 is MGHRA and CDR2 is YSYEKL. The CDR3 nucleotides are TGCGCCAGCAGCCAGGGCTTGATCGAAAAACTGTTTTTT. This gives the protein CASSQGLIEKLFF.

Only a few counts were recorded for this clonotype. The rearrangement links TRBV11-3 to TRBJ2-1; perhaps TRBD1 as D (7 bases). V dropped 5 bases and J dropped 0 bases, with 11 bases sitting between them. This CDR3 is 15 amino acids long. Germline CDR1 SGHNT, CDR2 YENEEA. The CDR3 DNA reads TGTGCCAGCAGCAGACAGGGACTCTCCTACAATGAGCAGTTCTTC. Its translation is CASSRQGLSYNEQFF.

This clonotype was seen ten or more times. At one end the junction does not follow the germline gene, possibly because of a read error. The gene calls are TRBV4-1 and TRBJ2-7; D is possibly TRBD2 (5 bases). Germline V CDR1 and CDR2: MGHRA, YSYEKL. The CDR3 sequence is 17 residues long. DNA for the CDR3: TGCGCCAGCAGCCAGGCTACTAGTCGAGGGCTGTCCTCCGAGCAGTACTTC. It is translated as CASSQATSRGLSSEQYF.

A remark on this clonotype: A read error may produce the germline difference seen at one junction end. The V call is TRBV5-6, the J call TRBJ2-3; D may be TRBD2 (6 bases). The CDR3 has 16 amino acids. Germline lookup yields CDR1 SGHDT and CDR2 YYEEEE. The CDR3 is CASSFFRLTSTDAQYF. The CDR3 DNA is TGTGCCAGCAGCTTTTTTCGTCTTACTAGCACAGATGCGCAGTATTTT. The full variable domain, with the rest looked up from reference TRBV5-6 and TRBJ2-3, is DAGVTQSPTHLIKTRGQQVTLRCSPKSGHDTVSWYQQALGQGPQFIFQYYEEEERQRGNFPDRFSGHQFPNYSSELNVNALLLGDSALYLCASSFFRLTSTDAQYFGPGTRLTVL.

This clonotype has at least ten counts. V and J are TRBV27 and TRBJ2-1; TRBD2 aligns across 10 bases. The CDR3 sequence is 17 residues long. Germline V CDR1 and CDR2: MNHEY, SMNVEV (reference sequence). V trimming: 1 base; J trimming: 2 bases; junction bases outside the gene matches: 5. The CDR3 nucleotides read TGTGCCAGCAGTTTATGGCTAGCGGGAGTTACCTACAATGAGCAGTTCTTC. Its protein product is CASSLWLAGVTYNEQFF.

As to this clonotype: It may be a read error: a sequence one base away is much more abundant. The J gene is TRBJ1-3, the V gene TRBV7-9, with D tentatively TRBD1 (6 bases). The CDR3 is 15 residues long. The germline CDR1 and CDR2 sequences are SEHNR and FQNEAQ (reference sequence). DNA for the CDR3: TGTGCCAGCAGCCTCCCGACAGGATTTGGAGACACCATATATTTT. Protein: CASSLPTGFGDTIYF.

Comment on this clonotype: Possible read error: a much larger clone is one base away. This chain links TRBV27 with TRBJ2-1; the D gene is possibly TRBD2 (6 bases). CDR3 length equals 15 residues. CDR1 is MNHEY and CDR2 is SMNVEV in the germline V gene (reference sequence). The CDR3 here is CASGLSAGPYNEQFF. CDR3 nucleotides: TGTGCCAGCGGTTTATCAGCGGGCCCCTACAATGAGCAGTTCTTC.

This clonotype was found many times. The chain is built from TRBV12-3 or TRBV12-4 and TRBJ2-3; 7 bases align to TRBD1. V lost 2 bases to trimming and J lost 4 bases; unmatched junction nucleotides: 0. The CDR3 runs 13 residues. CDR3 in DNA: TGTGCCAGCAGTTTACAGGGGGCAGATACGCAGTATTTT. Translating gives CASSLQGADTQYF.

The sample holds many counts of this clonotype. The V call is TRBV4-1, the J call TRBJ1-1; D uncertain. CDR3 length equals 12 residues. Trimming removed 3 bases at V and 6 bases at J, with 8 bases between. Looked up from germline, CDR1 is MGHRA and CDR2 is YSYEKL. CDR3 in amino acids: CASSHPLSEAFF. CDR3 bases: TGCGCCAGCAGCCATCCGCTTTCTGAAGCTTTCTTT.

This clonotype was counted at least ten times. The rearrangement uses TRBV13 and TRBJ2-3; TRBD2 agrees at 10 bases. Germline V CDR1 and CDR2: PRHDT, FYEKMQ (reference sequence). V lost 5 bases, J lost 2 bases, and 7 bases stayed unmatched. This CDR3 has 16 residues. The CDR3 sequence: CASSRRTSGNTDTQYF. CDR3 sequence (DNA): TGTGCCAGCAGCCGCCGGACTAGCGGTAACACAGATACGCAGTATTTT.

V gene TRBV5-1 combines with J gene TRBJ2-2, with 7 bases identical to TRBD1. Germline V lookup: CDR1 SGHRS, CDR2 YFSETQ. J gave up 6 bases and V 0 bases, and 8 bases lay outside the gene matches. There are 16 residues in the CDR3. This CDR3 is CASSLEAQGIPGELFF. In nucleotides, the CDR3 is TGCGCCAGCAGCTTGGAAGCACAGGGGATCCCCGGGGAGCTGTTTTTT.

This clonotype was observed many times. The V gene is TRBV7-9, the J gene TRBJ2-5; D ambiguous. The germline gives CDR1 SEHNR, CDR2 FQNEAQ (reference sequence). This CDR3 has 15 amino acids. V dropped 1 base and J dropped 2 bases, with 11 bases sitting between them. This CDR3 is CASSLVNLAQETQYF. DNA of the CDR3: TGTGCCAGCAGCTTAGTGAATCTCGCTCAAGAGACCCAGTACTTC.

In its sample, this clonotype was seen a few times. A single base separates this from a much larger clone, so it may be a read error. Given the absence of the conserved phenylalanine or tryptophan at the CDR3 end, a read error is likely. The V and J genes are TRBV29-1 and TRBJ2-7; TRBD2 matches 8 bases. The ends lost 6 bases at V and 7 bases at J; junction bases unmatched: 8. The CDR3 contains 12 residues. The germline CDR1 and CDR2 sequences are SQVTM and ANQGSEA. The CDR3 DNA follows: TGCAGCGTCGGGAGCGGGGGTGGGGAGCAGTACCTC. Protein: CSVGSGGGEQYL.

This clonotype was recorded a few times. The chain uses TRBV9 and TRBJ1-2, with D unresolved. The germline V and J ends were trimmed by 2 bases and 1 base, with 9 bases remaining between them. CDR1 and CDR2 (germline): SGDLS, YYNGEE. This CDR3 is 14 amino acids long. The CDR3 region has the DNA TGTGCCAGCAGCGTGGCAGTCGATAACTATGGCTACACCTTC. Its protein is CASSVAVDNYGYTF.

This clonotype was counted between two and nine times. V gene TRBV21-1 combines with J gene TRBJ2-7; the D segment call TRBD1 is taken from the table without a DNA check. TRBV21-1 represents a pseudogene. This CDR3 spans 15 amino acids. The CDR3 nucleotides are TGTGCCAGCAGCAAAGAACAGGGTGGCATCCACGAGCAGTACTTC. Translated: CASSKEQGGIHEQYF.